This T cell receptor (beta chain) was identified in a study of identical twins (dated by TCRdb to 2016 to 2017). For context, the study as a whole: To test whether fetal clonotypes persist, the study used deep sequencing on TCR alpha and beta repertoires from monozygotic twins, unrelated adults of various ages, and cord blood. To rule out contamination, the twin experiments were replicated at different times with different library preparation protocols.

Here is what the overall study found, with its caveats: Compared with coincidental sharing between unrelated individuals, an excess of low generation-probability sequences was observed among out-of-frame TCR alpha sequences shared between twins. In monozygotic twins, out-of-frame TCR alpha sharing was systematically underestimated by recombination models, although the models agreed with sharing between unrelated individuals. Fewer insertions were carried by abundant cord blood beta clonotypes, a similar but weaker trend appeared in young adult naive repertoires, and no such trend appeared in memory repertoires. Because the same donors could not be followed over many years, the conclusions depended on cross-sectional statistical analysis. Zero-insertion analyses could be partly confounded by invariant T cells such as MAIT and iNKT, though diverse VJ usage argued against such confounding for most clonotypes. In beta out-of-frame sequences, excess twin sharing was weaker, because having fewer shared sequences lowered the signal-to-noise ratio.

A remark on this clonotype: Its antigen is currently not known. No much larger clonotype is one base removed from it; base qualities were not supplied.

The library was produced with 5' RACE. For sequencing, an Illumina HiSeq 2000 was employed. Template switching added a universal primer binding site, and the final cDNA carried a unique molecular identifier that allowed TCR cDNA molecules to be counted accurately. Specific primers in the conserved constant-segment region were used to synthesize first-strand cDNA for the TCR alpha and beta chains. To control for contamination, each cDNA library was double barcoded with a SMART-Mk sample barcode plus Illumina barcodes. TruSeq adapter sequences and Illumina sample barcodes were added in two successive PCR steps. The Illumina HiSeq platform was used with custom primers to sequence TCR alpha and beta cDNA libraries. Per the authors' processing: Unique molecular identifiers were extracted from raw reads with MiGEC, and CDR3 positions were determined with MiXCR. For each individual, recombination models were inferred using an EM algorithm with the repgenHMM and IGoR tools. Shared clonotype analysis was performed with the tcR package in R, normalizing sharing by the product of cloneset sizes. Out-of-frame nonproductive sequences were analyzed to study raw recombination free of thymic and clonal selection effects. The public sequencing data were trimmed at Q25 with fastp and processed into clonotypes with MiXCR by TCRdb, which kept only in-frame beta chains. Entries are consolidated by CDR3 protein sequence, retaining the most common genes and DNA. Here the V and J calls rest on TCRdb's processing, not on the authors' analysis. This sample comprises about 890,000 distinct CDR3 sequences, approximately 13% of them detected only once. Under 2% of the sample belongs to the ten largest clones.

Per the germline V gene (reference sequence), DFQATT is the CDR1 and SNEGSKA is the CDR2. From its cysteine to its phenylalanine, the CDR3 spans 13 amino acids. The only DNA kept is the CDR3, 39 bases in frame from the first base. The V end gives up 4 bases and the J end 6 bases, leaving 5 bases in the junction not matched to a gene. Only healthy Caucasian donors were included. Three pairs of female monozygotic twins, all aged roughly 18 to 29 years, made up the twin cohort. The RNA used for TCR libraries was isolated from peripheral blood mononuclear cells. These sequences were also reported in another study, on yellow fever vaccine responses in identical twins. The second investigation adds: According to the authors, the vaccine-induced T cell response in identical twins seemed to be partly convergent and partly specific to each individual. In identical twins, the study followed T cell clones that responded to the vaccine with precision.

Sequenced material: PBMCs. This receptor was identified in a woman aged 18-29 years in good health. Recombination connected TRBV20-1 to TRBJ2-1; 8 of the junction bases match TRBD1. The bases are TGCAGTGCTAATGGACAGGGTCGCAATGAGCAGTTCTTC. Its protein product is CSANGQGRNEQFF.